The clone carrying this T cell receptor beta chain was recorded at least ten times. This sample was taken from a study of identical twins. With V trimmed by 2 bases and J by 0 bases, 4 bases remained unmatched. The CDR3 is 15 amino acids. CDR1 is SEHNR and CDR2 is FQNEAQ in the germline V gene (reference sequence). Template switching, a step in the protocol, added a universal primer site, and cDNA carried unique molecular identifiers. TCRdb re-called the 5' RACE reads through MiXCR, storing one row per CDR3 protein. The sample records hundreds of thousands of distinct CDR3 sequences, about 9.4% being singletons. These data were also filed under a second study, of yellow fever vaccine responses in identical twins.

V gene TRBV7-9 combines with J gene TRBJ2-7, with TRBD2 matching 7 bases. The receptor comes from a woman aged 18-30 years in good health. What was sequenced was PBMCs. CDR3 loop: CASSLSPGGSYEQYF. In DNA, the CDR3 is TGTGCCAGCAGCTTATCACCGGGGGGCTCCTACGAGCAGTACTTC.